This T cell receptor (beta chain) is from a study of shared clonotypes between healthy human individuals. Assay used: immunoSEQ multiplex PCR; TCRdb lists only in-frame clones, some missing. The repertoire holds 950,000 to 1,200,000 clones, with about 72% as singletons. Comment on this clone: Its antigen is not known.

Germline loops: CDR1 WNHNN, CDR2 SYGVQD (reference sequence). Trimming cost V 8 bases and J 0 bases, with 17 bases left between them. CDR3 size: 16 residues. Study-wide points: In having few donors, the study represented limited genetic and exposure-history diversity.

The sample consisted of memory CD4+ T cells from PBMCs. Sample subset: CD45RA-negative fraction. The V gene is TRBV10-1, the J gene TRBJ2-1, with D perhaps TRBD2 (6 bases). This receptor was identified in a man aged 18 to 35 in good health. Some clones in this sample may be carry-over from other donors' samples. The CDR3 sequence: CASPGGSGPSYNEQFF. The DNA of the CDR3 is TGCGCCAGCCCAGGAGGTAGCGGACCCTCCTACAATGAGCAGTTCTTC.